Included here is one T cell receptor (beta chain) sequence, with context. Germline CDR1 is SGHRS and CDR2 is YFSETQ. This CDR3 is 12 amino acids long. Trimming took off 0 bases at V and 6 bases at J, with 4 bases between the two ends. Libraries were prepared by immunoSEQ multiplex PCR; TCRdb keeps only in-frame clonotypes and omits some of them. In the table there are more than 35,000 clones, about 94% of which are singletons. The data were taken from a study of T cell changes during pregnancy in multiple sclerosis. The source material was CD4+ T cells from peripheral blood mononuclear cells, sampled in the second trimester of pregnancy. This chain uses TRBV5-1 with TRBJ2-1, with no clear D. The TCR comes from a female donor with multiple sclerosis, enrolled in a pregnancy study. This CDR3 reads CASSLALNEQFF. CDR3 nucleotide sequence: TGCGCCAGCAGCTTGGCACTCAATGAGCAGTTCTTC.